A selection of T cell receptor beta chains follows, all from one sample in a study of blood T cells in healthy people across ages. TCRdb processed the 5' RACE reads anew with MiXCR; each CDR3 protein has one entry. The sample shows 870,000 or so distinct CDR3 sequences, 29% of them seen only once. The sample was blood. The receptors here all came from a woman of 80 years or more in good health. Each CDR3 is given with its conserved first and last residue. The D gene is left open where the match is weak. The size entry is marked missing in some rows and otherwise reads once, few, many or a size class.

D gene,V gene,J gene,clone size,CDR3 protein,CDR3 DNA
TRBD1,TRBV20-1,TRBJ1-5,.,CSASEHRGVRPQHF,TGCAGTGCTAGCGAGCACAGGGGCGTAAGGCCCCAGCATTTT
.,TRBV12-3/TRBV12-4,TRBJ2-3,many,CASSLKGGDTQYF,TGTGCCAGCAGTCTGAAGGGGGGGGATACGCAGTATTTT
.,TRBV7-2,TRBJ1-6,few,CASRASGSPLHF,TGTGCCAGCAGGGCCAGTGGTTCACCCCTCCACTTT
TRBD1,TRBV6-2/TRBV6-3,TRBJ1-6,few,CASSKIGQGNSPLHF,TGTGCCAGCAGCAAAATCGGACAGGGGAATTCACCCCTCCACTTT
TRBD1,TRBV10-3,TRBJ2-4,many,CAISDPGQGKNIQYF,TGTGCCATCAGTGACCCGGGACAGGGAAAAAACATTCAGTACTTC
.,TRBV12-3/TRBV12-4,TRBJ1-2,.,CASRPDGNYGYTF,TGTGCCAGCAGGCCCGACGGGAACTATGGCTACACCTTC
TRBD2,TRBV24-1,TRBJ2-3,many,CATSDFGLAGTDTQYF,TGTGCCACCAGTGACTTTGGACTAGCGGGCACAGATACGCAGTATTTT
.,TRBV27,TRBJ2-3,many,CASSLQLASDTQYF,TGTGCCAGCAGTTTACAGCTAGCATCAGATACGCAGTATTTT
.,TRBV20-1,TRBJ2-5,many,CSAGDTGFKYF,TGCAGTGCTGGGGACACGGGGTTTAAGTACTTC
TRBD1,TRBV18,TRBJ2-7,.,CASARTGYGEQYF,TGTGCCAGCGCACGGACAGGGTATGGCGAGCAGTACTTC
TRBD1,TRBV28,TRBJ2-6,.,CASSLAGQGFSGANVLTF,TGTGCCAGCAGTTTAGCGGGACAGGGGTTCTCTGGGGCCAACGTCCTGACTTTC
.,TRBV28,TRBJ1-5,.,CASSPVGRGRSNQPQHF,TGTGCCAGCAGTCCCGTCGGACGGGGCAGGAGCAATCAGCCCCAGCATTTT
TRBD1,TRBV29-1,TRBJ2-5,.,CSGRTGGAETQYF,TGCAGCGGTCGGACAGGGGGCGCAGAGACCCAGTACTTC
TRBD1,TRBV20-1,TRBJ2-7,many,CSTGRDRGGVYEQYF,TGCAGTACAGGAAGGGACAGGGGAGGGGTCTACGAGCAGTACTTC
TRBD1,TRBV5-1,TRBJ1-2,many,CASSSEQGGLAYGYTF,TGCGCCAGCAGCTCGGAACAGGGGGGATTAGCCTATGGCTACACCTTC
TRBD1,TRBV29-1,TRBJ1-1,few,CSARQGGDGEAFF,TGCAGCGCACGACAGGGTGGGGACGGTGAAGCTTTCTTT
.,TRBV20-1,TRBJ2-5,once,CNARGLGLTVETQYF,TGCAATGCTAGAGGCCTCGGACTAACGGTTGAGACCCAGTACTTC
.,TRBV6-1,TRBJ1-1,few,CASSQKGQPGVNTEAFF,TGTGCCAGCAGCCAAAAGGGGCAACCCGGCGTGAACACTGAAGCTTTCTTT
TRBD2,TRBV7-2,TRBJ2-5,many,CASSFGTRGETQYF,TGTGCCAGCAGCTTCGGGACTAGAGGAGAGACCCAGTACTTC
TRBD1,TRBV7-2,TRBJ2-1,.,CASSQWGQGYNEQFF,TGTGCCAGCAGCCAGTGGGGACAGGGGTATAATGAGCAGTTCTTC
.,TRBV6-5,TRBJ1-4,many,CASSYSSPSEKLFF,TGTGCCAGCAGTTACTCGAGCCCAAGTGAAAAACTGTTTTTT
.,TRBV6-1,TRBJ2-3,.,CASSAIPGTGLGTDTQYF,TGTGCCAGCAGTGCCATCCCCGGGACGGGTCTAGGGACAGATACGCAGTATTTT
.,TRBV7-2,TRBJ2-7,.,CASSGTIGGEQYF,TGTGCCAGCAGCGGGACAATAGGGGGCGAGCAGTACTTC
.,TRBV20-1,TRBJ1-1,once,CSARGLFPGSYWNTEAFF,TGCAGTGCTAGAGGACTTTTTCCGGGCTCATATTGGAACACTGAAGCTTTCTTT
TRBD1,TRBV20-1,TRBJ2-4,few,CSARRQGVAKNIQYF,TGCAGTGCTAGGCGTCAGGGGGTAGCCAAAAACATTCAGTACTTC
TRBD2,TRBV6-2/TRBV6-3,TRBJ2-1,many,CASSYGRGGLDEQFF,TGTGCCAGCAGTTACGGGCGGGGGGGCCTGGATGAGCAGTTCTTC
TRBD1,TRBV15,TRBJ2-7,many,CATSRGAGDRAAYEQYF,TGTGCCACCAGCAGAGGAGCCGGGGACAGGGCGGCCTACGAGCAGTACTTC
.,TRBV4-1,TRBJ2-1,many,CASSQGSLTSPRFF,TGCGCCAGCAGCCAAGGATCCCTGACCTCGCCCCGGTTCTTC
TRBD1,TRBV24-1,TRBJ1-5,few,CATSDTRQGGSQPQHF,TGTGCCACCAGTGACACCCGACAGGGAGGAAGTCAGCCCCAGCATTTT
TRBD1,TRBV6-1,TRBJ1-4,.,CASNRQGDEKLFF,TGTGCCAGCAATCGACAGGGTGACGAAAAACTGTTTTTT
.,TRBV10-3,TRBJ2-1,many,CAISESGVNEQFF,TGTGCCATCAGTGAGTCTGGGGTCAATGAGCAGTTCTTC
.,TRBV6-2/TRBV6-3,TRBJ2-2,.,CASSYSSSRSGELFF,TGTGCCAGCAGTTACTCGAGTAGCCGGTCCGGGGAGCTGTTTTTT
TRBD1,TRBV7-2,TRBJ2-5,many,CASSLRQGGSQYF,TGTGCCAGCAGCTTACGACAGGGGGGGTCCCAGTACTTC
.,TRBV11-2,TRBJ1-2,.,CVSGLDRHGYTF,TGTGTCAGCGGCTTAGACAGGCATGGCTACACCTTC
.,TRBV9,TRBJ2-5,.,CASSVGGSQEQYF,TGTGCCAGCAGCGTAGGGGGTAGTCAGGAGCAGTACTTC
.,TRBV20-1,TRBJ1-1,many,CSAPAAGTTMNTEAFF,TGCAGTGCCCCCGCGGCAGGAACAACCATGAACACTGAAGCTTTCTTT
TRBD2,TRBV5-1,TRBJ2-5,many,CASSSVAGEETQYF,TGCGCCAGCAGCTCTGTTGCGGGAGAAGAGACCCAGTACTTC
TRBD1,TRBV7-8,TRBJ1-1,.,CPSSLGTGGDGAFF,TGTCCCAGCAGCTTAGGTACAGGGGGCGATGGAGCTTTCTTT
TRBD1,TRBV6-5,TRBJ2-7,many,CASSYSTGQQNYEQYF,TGTGCCAGCAGTTACTCGACAGGGCAGCAGAACTACGAGCAGTACTTC
TRBD2,TRBV5-1,TRBJ2-3,many,CASSSGGAPQVTDTQYF,TGCGCCAGCAGCTCCGGGGGGGCCCCGCAAGTAACAGATACGCAGTATTTT
.,TRBV12-3/TRBV12-4,TRBJ2-1,.,CASSDTVARRSREQFF,TGTGCCAGCAGTGATACCGTGGCCAGACGAAGCAGGGAGCAGTTCTTC
.,TRBV3-1,TRBJ2-3,once,CANSHSGSTDTQYF,TGTGCCAACAGCCATTCCGGGAGCACAGATACGCAGTATTTT
TRBD1,TRBV2,TRBJ1-6,few,CASSALGQGNSPLHF,TGTGCCAGCAGTGCATTGGGACAGGGTAATTCACCCCTCCACTTT
.,TRBV12-3/TRBV12-4,TRBJ1-2,many,CASSRGLGSGYTF,TGTGCCAGCAGCCGTGGACTCGGAAGTGGCTACACCTTC
.,TRBV6-6,TRBJ2-7,many,CASSYGGAAEQYF,TGTGCCAGCAGTTACGGGGGGGCTGCGGAGCAGTACTTC
.,TRBV25-1,TRBJ2-3,.,CASSEWSTSTDTRYF,TGTGCCAGCAGTGAATGGTCAACTAGCACAGATACGCGGTATTTT
.,TRBV3-1,TRBJ2-7,many,CASSQVPFYEQYF,TGTGCCAGCAGCCAAGTACCCTTCTACGAGCAGTACTTC
TRBD1,TRBV6-2/TRBV6-3,TRBJ2-1,many,CGTGNIINEQFF,TGTGGGACAGGGAACATAATCAATGAGCAGTTCTTC
.,TRBV25-1,TRBJ1-4,few,CASRESSREKLFF,TGTGCCAGCAGAGAGAGTTCTAGGGAAAAACTGTTTTTT
TRBD1,TRBV20-1,TRBJ2-7,many,CSAAPQGQTYEQYF,TGCAGTGCTGCACCACAGGGGCAGACCTACGAGCAGTACTTC
.,TRBV24-1,TRBJ2-2,.,CATSDTARGVTGELFF,TGTGCCACCAGTGATACGGCCAGGGGCGTCACCGGGGAGCTGTTTTTT
.,TRBV7-9,TRBJ1-2,many,CASSSSSWSYTF,TGTGCCAGCAGCTCCTCATCATGGAGCTACACCTTC
.,TRBV12-3/TRBV12-4,TRBJ2-3,.,CASRARVDAEYF,TGTGCCAGCAGAGCGCGAGTAGATGCGGAATATTTT
.,TRBV4-3,TRBJ2-6,.,CASSQAVQSSGADVLTF,TGCGCCAGCAGCCAAGCGGTGCAGAGCTCTGGGGCCGACGTCCTGACTTTC
TRBD2,TRBV7-2,TRBJ2-7,.,CASSLSTSGTYEQYF,TGTGCCAGCAGCTTAAGTACTAGCGGGACCTACGAGCAGTACTTC